This is a list of T cell receptor beta chains from one sample in a study of blood T cells in healthy people across ages. TCRdb used MiXCR to reprocess the 5' RACE reads, holding one entry per CDR3 protein. The sample lists roughly 730,000 distinct CDR3 sequences, just over 55% occurring once. The sequenced material came from blood. These receptors came from a man aged 40-49 years in good health. Both conserved end residues are part of each CDR3. A D gene is named only where the DNA matches it firmly. Not every row has a clone size; where given, it reads once, few, many or a size class.

v_gene: TRBV12-3/TRBV12-4
j_gene: TRBJ2-5
abundance: few
d_gene: .
CDR3nt: TGTGCCAGCAGTTTTTCCCTAGCCCAAGAGACCCAGTACTTC
CDR3aa: CASSFSLAQETQYF

v_gene: TRBV7-9
j_gene: TRBJ2-2
abundance: .
d_gene: .
CDR3nt: TGTGTCCAGAGTGGGATGAACACCGGGGAGCTGTTTTTT
CDR3aa: CVQSGMNTGELFF

v_gene: TRBV28
j_gene: TRBJ2-3
abundance: few
d_gene: .
CDR3nt: TGTGCCAGCAGACCAACAGGGTCCAGAACAGATACGCAGTATTTT
CDR3aa: CASRPTGSRTDTQYF

v_gene: TRBV29-1
j_gene: TRBJ2-7
abundance: .
d_gene: .
CDR3nt: TGCAGCGTGGGGTCGGCGGCCGGGGACGAGCAGTACTTC
CDR3aa: CSVGSAAGDEQYF

v_gene: TRBV29-1
j_gene: TRBJ2-5
abundance: few
d_gene: .
CDR3nt: TGCAGCGTTGACGGCGCGGGGGAGACCCAGTACTTC
CDR3aa: CSVDGAGETQYF

v_gene: TRBV20-1
j_gene: TRBJ2-1
abundance: .
d_gene: TRBD2
CDR3nt: TGCAGTGCTTGGACTAGCGGGAAGCCCTCCTACAATGAGCAGTTCTTC
CDR3aa: CSAWTSGKPSYNEQFF

v_gene: TRBV2
j_gene: TRBJ2-7
abundance: .
d_gene: TRBD1
CDR3nt: TGTGCCAGCAGTTGGGACAGGGAGGTCTCCGAGCAGTACTTC
CDR3aa: CASSWDREVSEQYF

v_gene: TRBV7-2
j_gene: TRBJ2-6
abundance: .
d_gene: TRBD1
CDR3nt: TGTGCCAGCAGCACAGGGGACTCTGGGGCCAACGTCCTGACTTTC
CDR3aa: CASSTGDSGANVLTF

v_gene: TRBV20-1
j_gene: TRBJ2-7
abundance: few
d_gene: .
CDR3nt: TGCAGTGCAAAGGAGGGAAGCTCCTACGAGCAGTACTTC
CDR3aa: CSAKEGSSYEQYF

v_gene: TRBV9
j_gene: TRBJ1-2
abundance: few
d_gene: .
CDR3nt: TGTGCCAGCAGCGTGCTGGACCAAGGCGGCTACACCTTC
CDR3aa: CASSVLDQGGYTF

v_gene: TRBV20-1
j_gene: TRBJ1-1
abundance: .
d_gene: .
CDR3nt: TGCAGTGCTTCCTCTGCGGGACAATGGAACACTGAAGCTTTCTTT
CDR3aa: CSASSAGQWNTEAFF

v_gene: TRBV10-3
j_gene: TRBJ2-1
abundance: few
d_gene: TRBD2
CDR3nt: TGTGCCATCAGTGATCGACTAGCGGGGATCGATGAGCAGTTCTTC
CDR3aa: CAISDRLAGIDEQFF

v_gene: TRBV5-1
j_gene: TRBJ1-2
abundance: .
d_gene: .
CDR3nt: TGCGCCAGCAGCTCTTACTTCAGGGAGGTCGCTGATGGCTACACCTTC
CDR3aa: CASSSYFREVADGYTF

v_gene: TRBV7-6
j_gene: TRBJ1-2
abundance: once
d_gene: TRBD1
CDR3nt: TGTGCCAGCAGCCCCCAGGACAGGGAGGACTATGGCTACACCTTC
CDR3aa: CASSPQDREDYGYTF

v_gene: TRBV4-3
j_gene: TRBJ2-1
abundance: many
d_gene: .
CDR3nt: TGCGCCAGCAGCCAAGATCCCGGGATGTCCTACAATGAGCAGTTCTTC
CDR3aa: CASSQDPGMSYNEQFF

v_gene: TRBV2
j_gene: TRBJ2-1
abundance: .
d_gene: .
CDR3nt: TGTGCCAGCCGTAGGACCCCAACCTACAATGAGCAGTTCTTC
CDR3aa: CASRRTPTYNEQFF

v_gene: TRBV20-1
j_gene: TRBJ2-7
abundance: .
d_gene: .
CDR3nt: TGCAGTGCTAGAGAACGGGGCGGCTACTACGAGCAGTACTTC
CDR3aa: CSARERGGYYEQYF

v_gene: TRBV28
j_gene: TRBJ2-5
abundance: .
d_gene: TRBD1
CDR3nt: TGTGCCAGCAGTCGGGGACAGGCTCAGACCCAGTACTTC
CDR3aa: CASSRGQAQTQYF

v_gene: TRBV7-9
j_gene: TRBJ1-1
abundance: .
d_gene: .
CDR3nt: TGTGCCAGCAGCAGAGACAGCATGAACACTGAAGCTTTCTTT
CDR3aa: CASSRDSMNTEAFF

v_gene: TRBV5-4
j_gene: TRBJ2-5
abundance: few
d_gene: .
CDR3nt: TGTGCCAGCAGCTTAGACCAAAGCAGGCAAGAGACCCAGTACTTC
CDR3aa: CASSLDQSRQETQYF

v_gene: TRBV27
j_gene: TRBJ2-1
abundance: few
d_gene: .
CDR3nt: TGTGCCAGCAGTCGCAGGGAATACAATGAGCAGTTCTTC
CDR3aa: CASSRREYNEQFF

v_gene: TRBV9
j_gene: TRBJ2-7
abundance: .
d_gene: TRBD1
CDR3nt: TGTGCCAGCAGTCACAGCCCTAGGACAGGGGGCGCGTACGAGCAGTACTTC
CDR3aa: CASSHSPRTGGAYEQYF

v_gene: TRBV21-1
j_gene: TRBJ2-7
abundance: .
d_gene: .
CDR3nt: TGTGCCGTCGGGACGGACTCGACGGCCTACGAGCAGTACTTC
CDR3aa: CAVGTDSTAYEQYF

v_gene: TRBV28
j_gene: TRBJ2-5
abundance: .
d_gene: .
CDR3nt: TGTGCCAGCAGTTCTATGGAGACCCAGTACTTC
CDR3aa: CASSSMETQYF

v_gene: TRBV20-1
j_gene: TRBJ2-7
abundance: .
d_gene: .
CDR3nt: TGCAGTGCTAGTCCGTGGCAGTATTCTTCCTACGAGCAGTACTTC
CDR3aa: CSASPWQYSSYEQYF

v_gene: TRBV7-2
j_gene: TRBJ2-3
abundance: .
d_gene: TRBD2
CDR3nt: TGTGCCAGCAGCGTCATAGCGGGGCGAGATACGCAGTATTTT
CDR3aa: CASSVIAGRDTQYF

v_gene: TRBV20-1
j_gene: TRBJ2-1
abundance: .
d_gene: .
CDR3nt: TGCAGTGCTAAAGTCCCCGTTGAGCAGTTCTTC
CDR3aa: CSAKVPVEQFF

v_gene: TRBV29-1
j_gene: TRBJ2-1
abundance: .
d_gene: TRBD1
CDR3nt: TGCAGCGTTGAAGGGGACAGGGTTCGGGCGGAGCAGTTCTTC
CDR3aa: CSVEGDRVRAEQFF

v_gene: TRBV7-2
j_gene: TRBJ1-2
abundance: .
d_gene: .
CDR3nt: TGTGCCAGCAGCGCCTTGAGAGGGGCGGGTGGCTACACCTTC
CDR3aa: CASSALRGAGGYTF

v_gene: TRBV9
j_gene: TRBJ2-1
abundance: few
d_gene: .
CDR3nt: TGTGCCAGCGCTAGGGCGGGCTCCTACAATGAGCAGTTCTTC
CDR3aa: CASARAGSYNEQFF

v_gene: TRBV6-1
j_gene: TRBJ2-3
abundance: .
d_gene: TRBD1
CDR3nt: TGTGCCAGCAGTGAAGGGACAGGGGGCACAGATACGCAGTATTTT
CDR3aa: CASSEGTGGTDTQYF

v_gene: TRBV25-1
j_gene: TRBJ2-4
abundance: many
d_gene: .
CDR3nt: TGTGCCAGCAGGCCGTCGGGCGCAGCCAAAAACATTCAGTACTTC
CDR3aa: CASRPSGAAKNIQYF

v_gene: TRBV29-1
j_gene: TRBJ2-3
abundance: .
d_gene: TRBD1
CDR3nt: TGCAGCGTTGACGGGACAGGGACTAACGCAGATACGCAGTATTTT
CDR3aa: CSVDGTGTNADTQYF

v_gene: TRBV15
j_gene: TRBJ1-2
abundance: .
d_gene: .
CDR3nt: TGTGCCACCAGCAGAGCTTTAGACAGCACCTATGGCTACACCTTC
CDR3aa: CATSRALDSTYGYTF

v_gene: TRBV5-1
j_gene: TRBJ2-1
abundance: .
d_gene: TRBD1
CDR3nt: TGCGCCAGCAGCTCACAGCAGGGGGCAAATGAGCAGTTCTTC
CDR3aa: CASSSQQGANEQFF

v_gene: TRBV29-1
j_gene: TRBJ2-7
abundance: .
d_gene: TRBD2
CDR3nt: TGCAGCGGGCCGACTAGCGGGGTCTACGAGCAGTACTTC
CDR3aa: CSGPTSGVYEQYF

v_gene: TRBV5-6
j_gene: TRBJ2-5
abundance: .
d_gene: TRBD1
CDR3nt: TGTGCCAGCAGCCCCGGTGACAGGGCCCAAGAGACCCAGTACTTC
CDR3aa: CASSPGDRAQETQYF

v_gene: TRBV5-1
j_gene: TRBJ2-7
abundance: .
d_gene: .
CDR3nt: TGCGCCAGCAGCTCGGGAGCGGGCGATTTCTACGGGCAGTACTTC
CDR3aa: CASSSGAGDFYGQYF

v_gene: TRBV9
j_gene: TRBJ2-7
abundance: .
d_gene: .
CDR3nt: TGTGCCAGCAGCAAATCCGTGGTTCGTGAGCAGTACTTC
CDR3aa: CASSKSVVREQYF

v_gene: TRBV13
j_gene: TRBJ2-6
abundance: many
d_gene: .
CDR3nt: TGTGCCAGCAGCCACAACGGGGCGCCTGGGGCCAACGTCCTGACTTTC
CDR3aa: CASSHNGAPGANVLTF

v_gene: TRBV4-3
j_gene: TRBJ2-7
abundance: once
d_gene: TRBD2
CDR3nt: TGCGCCAGCAGCCGAGGCCGGGGGGACGAGCAGTACTTC
CDR3aa: CASSRGRGDEQYF

v_gene: TRBV9
j_gene: TRBJ2-5
abundance: few
d_gene: TRBD2
CDR3nt: TGTGCCAGCAGCGTCTCCTGGACTAGCCGGGAGACCCAGTACTTC
CDR3aa: CASSVSWTSRETQYF

v_gene: TRBV6-2/TRBV6-3
j_gene: TRBJ2-5
abundance: .
d_gene: .
CDR3nt: TGTGCCAGCAGCCCTATGGGGGGGGCTTACAATGAGCAGTACTTC
CDR3aa: CASSPMGGAYNEQYF